These T cell receptor beta chains were read from a single sample in a study of blood T cell repertoires in COVID-19. Assay: immunoSEQ multiplex PCR; the TCRdb copy retains only in-frame clones and omits some. In the table there are about 220,000 clones, about 81% of which are singletons. Sequencing input: peripheral blood. Source of these receptors: a woman older than 75 with COVID-19, enrolled during active disease. Each CDR3 is given with its conserved first and last residue. Fields, in order: D gene, J gene, V gene, clone size, CDR3 DNA, CDR3 protein. The D gene is left open where the match is weak. For some rows the clone size is stated as once, few or many, or as a class when expanded; others skip it.

. TRBJ2-5 TRBV6-5 . TGTGCCAGCAGGGCGACAGGCCAAGAGACCCAGTACTTC CASRATGQETQYF
TRBD1 TRBJ2-1 TRBV27 . TGTGCCAGCAGACGGGACAGAATACCCAATGAGCAGTTCTTC CASRRDRIPNEQFF
TRBD1 TRBJ1-1 TRBV5-1 . TGCGCCAGCAGCACAACAGGGGGCCTGGCTTTCTTT CASSTTGGLAFF
TRBD1 TRBJ1-2 TRBV5-8 . TGTGCCAGCAGCTTGGCTCTCGGGACAGGCCCTCTCTATGGCTACACCTTC CASSLALGTGPLYGYTF
. TRBJ1-1 TRBV6-1 few TGTGCCAGCAGTGAAGGTGAGGGATCGTCCGCCGTGAGAGCTTTCTTT CASSEGEGSSAVRAFF
TRBD1 TRBJ2-7 TRBV6-2/TRBV6-3 . TGTGCCAGCAGTTCACGCGGACAGGGGAGGTTAGTGCAGTACTTC CASSSRGQGRLVQYF
. TRBJ1-5 TRBV6-1 . TGTGCCAGCAGTGACGGTTGGGGAGAAAATCAGCCCCAGCATTTT CASSDGWGENQPQHF
. TRBJ1-3 TRBV7-6 few TGTGCCAGCAGTCTCCCGACAGGCGTCTCTGGAAACACCATATATTTT CASSLPTGVSGNTIYF
. TRBJ2-3 TRBV5-4 once TGTGCCAGCAGCTTGGGGGTGGCCGGGACAGATACGCAGTATTTT CASSLGVAGTDTQYF
TRBD2 TRBJ2-7 TRBV30 . TGTGCCTGGAGGGGAAAGGGACTAGCGGACTCCTACGAGCAGTACTTC CAWRGKGLADSYEQYF
. TRBJ2-7 TRBV10-3 . TGTGCCATCAGTGACTCGACAGGACCTTACGAGCAGTACTTC CAISDSTGPYEQYF
TRBD1 TRBJ1-2 TRBV5-1 . TGCGCCAGCAGCACCACCGGGACAGCCTATGGCTACACCTTC CASSTTGTAYGYTF
. TRBJ2-7 TRBV12-3/TRBV12-4 once TGTGCCAGCAGTTTCGGGTACTCCTACGAGCAGTACTTC CASSFGYSYEQYF
. TRBJ1-5 TRBV9 . TGTGCCAGCAGCCCACAGGTTAATCAGCCCCAGCATTTT CASSPQVNQPQHF
TRBD2 TRBJ2-7 TRBV27 . TGTGCCAGCAGTTTATATACTGGAACTAGCGGGAGATACGAGCAGTACTTC CASSLYTGTSGRYEQYF
TRBD2 TRBJ2-3 TRBV28 . TGTGCCGGAAAGGGCGGGAGGCGCACAGATACGCAGTATTTT CAGKGGRRTDTQYF
TRBD2 TRBJ2-1 TRBV4-1 few TGCGCCAGCAGACTCACTAGCGGGAGCTACAATGAGCAGTTCTTC CASRLTSGSYNEQFF
. TRBJ2-7 TRBV5-1 few TGCGCCAGCAGCCGGGGGGGACAGGGTGGCAACGAGCAGTACTTC CASSRGGQGGNEQYF
. TRBJ1-2 TRBV29-1 . TGCAGCGTTGACGGCCTCGGGACATTAAGGGGCTACACCTTC CSVDGLGTLRGYTF
. TRBJ1-1 TRBV29-1 . TGCAGCGTCTGGACAGCGAACACTGAAGCTTTCTTT CSVWTANTEAFF
. TRBJ1-2 TRBV19 . TGTGCCAGTAGTATAGGTGGCGGAAACTATGGCTACACCTTC CASSIGGGNYGYTF
TRBD2 TRBJ2-3 TRBV28 once TGTGCCAGCAGTCTTTATAAGACTAGCGGGATAACAGATACGCAGTATTTT CASSLYKTSGITDTQYF
TRBD1 TRBJ1-1 TRBV15 . TGTGCCACTGCGACAGGGGAGCCATACTCGAACACTGAAGCTTTCTTT CATATGEPYSNTEAFF
TRBD2 TRBJ2-7 TRBV30 once TGTGCCTGGACGGGGACTAGCGGGAGGCAGAGCTCCTACGAGCAGTACTTC CAWTGTSGRQSSYEQYF
TRBD1 TRBJ2-5 TRBV2 . TGTGCCAGCAGGCGGACAGGGCGTGAGACCCAGTACTTC CASRRTGRETQYF
TRBD2 TRBJ2-7 TRBV6-6 . TGTGCCAGCAGCCGGACTAGCGGAGATTACGAGCAGTACTTC CASSRTSGDYEQYF
. TRBJ1-1 TRBV11-2 once TGTGCCAGCAGCTTAGAGGCGGGCAGGGGGAACACTGAAGCTTTCTTT CASSLEAGRGNTEAFF
TRBD2 TRBJ2-5 TRBV18 . TGTGCCAGCTCCCTAGCGGGGGGCCATGATGAGACCCAGTACTTC CASSLAGGHDETQYF
. TRBJ1-3 TRBV2 . TGTGCCAGCAGTGAAGGAGTAACCCTCGCCACCATATATTTT CASSEGVTLATIYF
. TRBJ2-1 TRBV2 . TGTGCCAGCAGTGAAGGAGATAGGGGCAATGAGCAGTTCTTC CASSEGDRGNEQFF
TRBD2 TRBJ2-5 TRBV30 . TGTGCCTGGAGTTCGAGCGGGAGGGCCGCTGGGGAGACCCAGTACTTC CAWSSSGRAAGETQYF
TRBD2 TRBJ2-7 TRBV5-4 . TGTGCCAGCAGCCAAACTAGCGGAAGCTCCTACGAGCAGTACTTC CASSQTSGSSYEQYF
. TRBJ1-3 TRBV4-1 . TGCGCCAGCAGCCAAGTATCACTTACAGCAAGGTCTGGAAACACCATATATTTT CASSQVSLTARSGNTIYF
. TRBJ1-5 TRBV4-1 . TGCGCCAGCAGCCAAGAAAGGACAGCTAATCAGCCCCAGCATTTT CASSQERTANQPQHF
. TRBJ1-5 TRBV15 . TGTGCCACCAGCAGACGTCCTAAGGGGGTATATAGCAATCAGCCCCAGCATTTT CATSRRPKGVYSNQPQHF
TRBD2 TRBJ2-7 TRBV5-1 few TGCGCCAGCAGCTTAGCGGGAAGGCCCTACGAGCAGTACTTC CASSLAGRPYEQYF
. TRBJ1-4 TRBV7-9 . TGTGCCAGCAGCTGGCCGGTGGGCGTCAATGAAAAACTGTTTTTT CASSWPVGVNEKLFF
. TRBJ1-1 TRBV19 . TGTGCCAGTAGTATAGGCCGGGTTATGAACACTGAAGCTTTCTTT CASSIGRVMNTEAFF
TRBD1 TRBJ2-1 TRBV18 . TGTGCCAGCTCCCCCTTATTTAGGGGGCAGGATGAGCAGTTCTTC CASSPLFRGQDEQFF
. TRBJ1-2 TRBV3-1/TRBV3-2 . TGTGCCAGCAGCCAAGAGGCGGGGTCGGAACACACCTTC CASSQEAGSEHTF
TRBD2 TRBJ2-3 TRBV5-1 . TGCGCCAGCAGCTTGAGGACTAGCGAAGATACGCAGTATTTT CASSLRTSEDTQYF
. TRBJ2-5 TRBV7-2 once TGTGCCAGCACCATGGGGAGGCGGGAGACCCAGTACTTC CASTMGRRETQYF
. TRBJ2-1 TRBV15 . TGTGCCACCAGCAGAGAGCACCCACCTCTTGGGGGGGAGCAGTTCTTC CATSREHPPLGGEQFF
. TRBJ2-1 TRBV10-3 . TGTGCCATCAGTGCCCAGGGTGATGAGCAGTTCTTC CAISAQGDEQFF
. TRBJ2-5 TRBV9 . TGTGCCAGCAGCGTCTCGGGACAAGAGACCCAGTACTTC CASSVSGQETQYF
. TRBJ1-2 TRBV19 . TGTGCCAGTCGTACACTTAGGGGCGGGGTCTATGGCTACACCTTC CASRTLRGGVYGYTF
. TRBJ2-7 TRBV20-1 . TGCAGTGGGACAGATACCTACGAGCAGTACTTC CSGTDTYEQYF
. TRBJ1-2 TRBV7-2 once TGTGCCAGCAGTCCGGACGGACTCTATGGCTACACCTTC CASSPDGLYGYTF
. TRBJ2-3 TRBV6-5 . TGTGCCAGCAAAACGACAGGCACAGATACGCAGTATTTT CASKTTGTDTQYF
TRBD1 TRBJ1-1 TRBV12-5 . TGTGCTAGTGGTTTGAGGTTGGGACAGGGGGTGAGCGACACTGAAGCTTTCTTT CASGLRLGQGVSDTEAFF
. TRBJ1-2 TRBV7-2 . TGTGCCAGCAGCTTGGAGTCGACTATTAGCTATGGCTACACCTTC CASSLESTISYGYTF
TRBD1 TRBJ1-1 TRBV7-2 once TGTGCCAGCAGCTTTAAGCTTTCTTACCGGGACAGGAGGTTCTTT CASSFKLSYRDRRFF
. TRBJ2-1 TRBV6-6 few TGTGCCAGCAGTTACCCCCTGGTAGCGGCAGACAATGAGCAGTTCTTC CASSYPLVAADNEQFF
. TRBJ1-1 TRBV7-9 . TGTGCCAGCAGTCCGGGCGGGAAAATAGGGCGGACTGAAGCTTTCTTT CASSPGGKIGRTEAFF